Below, 32 T cell receptor beta chains from the same sample are listed, as sequenced in a study of blood T cell repertoires in COVID-19. Sequenced by immunoSEQ multiplex PCR; TCRdb stores in-frame clones only, minus some. The table includes 250,000 to 300,000 clones, approximately 90% detected once. Sequenced: PBMCs or T cells enriched from blood (not recorded which). These receptors were obtained from a human donor in a cohort exposed to, infected with or recovered from COVID-19 (not recorded which). The donor label of this sample is uncertain.

The chain joins TRBV19 to TRBJ2-7, with 7 bases aligning to TRBD1. V was pared by 3 bases and J by 0 bases, with 5 bases of the junction left unmatched. CDR1 LNHDA and CDR2 SQIVND come from the germline V gene (reference sequence). This CDR3 is 15 amino acids long. CDR3: CASSIGPGGSYEQYF. The CDR3 region has the DNA TGTGCCAGTAGTATTGGACCAGGGGGCTCCTACGAGCAGTACTTC.

The CDR3 bases are TGTGCCAGCAGCTTATTCCCCTGGGCCACAGATACGCAGTATTTT. Translating it yields CASSLFPWATDTQYF. The chain joins TRBV7-2 to TRBJ2-3; D is undetermined. The CDR3 spans 15 residues. V shed 2 bases and J shed 2 bases, with 11 bases lying between them. The germline CDR1 and CDR2 sequences are SGHTA and FQGNSA.

This clone was recorded a few times. Here the CDR3 DNA reads TGTGCCAGCAGCCCACAGGGGTATTTTGCTGAAGCTTTCTTT. Translated: CASSPQGYFAEAFF. The chain combines TRBV11-1 with TRBJ1-1; 7 bases match TRBD1. The ends lost 5 bases at V and 6 bases at J; junction bases unmatched: 9. Per the germline V gene, CDR1 is SGHAT and CDR2 is FQDESV (reference sequence). The CDR3 totals 14 residues.

This clone was recorded a few times. The chain has TRBV7-2 and TRBJ1-5; TRBD1 matches at 7 bases. Per germline, CDR1 SGHTA and CDR2 FQGNSA. The CDR3 is made up of 16 amino acids. The V gene end was trimmed by 4 bases and the J gene end by 4 bases; junction bases not matched to a gene: 10. This CDR3 reads CASSSRDRAPNQPQHF. In DNA, the CDR3 is TGTGCCAGCAGCTCCCGTGACAGGGCCCCAAATCAGCCCCAGCATTTT.

This rearrangement joins TRBV4-3 to TRBJ2-7; possibly TRBD1 for D (6 bases). The CDR3 has 14 residues. Germline values: CDR1 LGHNA, CDR2 YSLEER. Trimming removed 1 base at V and 3 bases at J, with 10 bases between. The DNA for the CDR3 is TGCGCCAGCAGCCAAGCAATAGGGGGCTACGAGCAGTACTTC. It yields the protein CASSQAIGGYEQYF.

Notes on this clone: No conserved phenylalanine or tryptophan is present at the end of the CDR3, so a read error is the likely explanation. The limits of the CDR3 on the DNA are not certain, so only TCRdb's listed CDR3 is given. This chain joins TRBV1 and TRBJ1-1; TRBD1 is taken as the D call from the table, unchecked against the DNA. TRBV1 is a pseudogene segment. Termini included, the CDR3 measures 14 amino acids. CDR3 region: CTSSQGAGSTEAFL.

CDR3 nucleotides: TGTGCCAGCAGCCCACAGGGGGCTCGTCCAGATACGCAGTATTTT. Translated, it gives CASSPQGARPDTQYF. The chain links TRBV11-2 to TRBJ2-3; 9 nucleotides match TRBD1. The V gene end was trimmed by 5 bases and the J gene end by 4 bases; junction bases not matched to a gene: 7. The CDR3 consists of 15 residues. Germline CDR1 SGHAT, CDR2 FQNNGV.

This chain links TRBV6-6 with TRBJ1-1; D not certain. Germline CDR1 reads MNHNY; CDR2 reads SVGAGI (reference sequence). The CDR3 is made up of 11 amino acids. V gave up 4 bases and J gave up 4 bases, with 4 bases separating them. The CDR3 is CASSLITEAFF. CDR3 coding DNA: TGTGCCAGCAGTTTAATCACTGAAGCTTTCTTT.

The chain recombines TRBV2 with TRBJ1-2; 7 bases fit TRBD1. Looked up from germline, CDR1 is SNHLY and CDR2 is FYNNEI. J was trimmed by 4 bases and V by 6 bases; bases with no gene match: 8. This CDR3 has 14 amino acids. DNA of the CDR3: TGTGCCAGCAGCCCCCAGGGGGAGGCCTATGGCTACACCTTC. Residues: CASSPQGEAYGYTF.

This clone appeared a single time. The V gene is TRBV4-1, the J gene TRBJ1-2; 9 nucleotides align to TRBD1. V shed 4 bases, J shed 0 bases, and the junction held 6 bases outside the gene matches. CDR3 length: 16 amino acids. Germline values: CDR1 MGHRA, CDR2 YSYEKL. In DNA form, the CDR3 reads TGCGCCAGCAGCCCCGGGACAGGGCGGGCTAACTATGGCTACACCTTC. This encodes CASSPGTGRANYGYTF.

The rearrangement uses TRBV4-1 and TRBJ2-7; 13 bases align to TRBD2. Losses at the gene ends were 0 bases for V and 5 bases for J; bases not matched to a gene: 7. The CDR3 contains 17 residues. Germline V gene sequence: CDR1 MGHRA, CDR2 YSYEKL. CDR3 amino acids: CASSQESSGTSGDEQYF. The CDR3 DNA sequence: TGCGCCAGCAGCCAAGAAAGCTCCGGGACTAGCGGGGACGAGCAGTACTTC.

The gene calls are TRBV24-1 and TRBJ1-4; TRBD1 is a possible D gene (6 bases). V gave up 7 bases and J gave up 7 bases, with 9 bases separating them. The CDR3 sequence is 12 residues long. CDR1 is KGHDR, CDR2 SFDVKD, per germline. The CDR3: CATRRGGEKLFF. Written as DNA, the CDR3 is TGTGCCACCAGAAGGGGGGGTGAAAAACTGTTTTTT.

V usage is TRBV19 and J usage is TRBJ2-5, with D maybe TRBD1 (7 bases). This CDR3 region has 15 residues. Germline V gives CDR1 LNHDA, CDR2 SQIVND (reference sequence). V was trimmed by 0 bases and J by 3 bases, leaving 11 bases between them. CDR3 region: CASSIEGGQKETQYF. The CDR3 nucleotides read TGTGCCAGTAGTATAGAGGGGGGACAGAAAGAGACCCAGTACTTC. The variable domain in full, completed from reference TRBV19 and TRBJ2-5, reads DGGITQSPKYLFRKEGQNVTLSCEQNLNHDAMYWYRQDPGQGLRLIYYSQIVNDFQKGDIAEGYSVSREKKESFPLTVTSAQKNPTAFYLCASSIEGGQKETQYFGPGTRLLVL.

V usage is TRBV9 and J usage is TRBJ2-5; D is unresolved. This CDR3 has 14 residues. From germline, CDR1 is SGDLS and CDR2 YYNGEE. Trimming shortened V by 2 bases and J by 1 base, and 9 bases separated the two germline ends. The CDR3 here is CASSVSTTQETQYF. The CDR3 DNA reads TGTGCCAGCAGCGTCTCGACAACCCAAGAGACCCAGTACTTC.

The rearrangement links TRBV6-2 or TRBV6-3 to TRBJ2-7; D uncertain. The CDR3 extends over 12 amino acids. Germline assignment: CDR1 MNHEY and CDR2 SVGEGT. The V end was cut by 6 bases, the J end by 5 bases, with 11 bases between. The CDR3 nucleotides read TGTGCCAGCAGCGAGTACCCCCACGAGCAGTACTTC. Its protein product is CASSEYPHEQYF.

The J gene is TRBJ2-3, the V gene TRBV19; D remains ambiguous. Germline V CDR1 and CDR2: LNHDA, SQIVND (reference sequence). The CDR3 runs to 12 residues. Trimming removed 5 bases at V and 0 bases at J, with 3 bases between. The CDR3 spells CASSPSTDTQYF. The CDR3 coding sequence is TGTGCCAGTAGTCCAAGCACAGATACGCAGTATTTT.

V usage is TRBV2 and J usage is TRBJ2-3; 14 nucleotides line up with TRBD2. The CDR3 extends over 18 amino acids. Germline trimming cut 5 bases from V and 3 bases from J; bases unmatched to any gene: 10. Germline CDR1 and CDR2: SNHLY and FYNNEI. The CDR3 nucleotides read TGTGCCAGCAGTCCCGGGAGACTAGCGGGGGGGATTACAGATACGCAGTATTTT. Its protein is CASSPGRLAGGITDTQYF.

The chain carries TRBV9 and TRBJ1-6, with 10 nucleotides matching TRBD1. CDR1 is SGDLS, CDR2 YYNGEE, per germline. This CDR3 spans 15 amino acids. V lost 4 bases to trimming and J lost 7 bases; unmatched junction nucleotides: 5. CDR3 DNA sequence: TGTGCCAGCAGCCCACGGACAGGGGGGAATTCACCCCTCCACTTT. It encodes CASSPRTGGNSPLHF.

V and J are TRBV12-3 or TRBV12-4 and TRBJ1-5, with D tentatively TRBD1 (6 bases). The CDR3 runs to 13 residues. The V end was cut by 0 bases, the J end by 6 bases, with 6 bases between. The CDR3 here is CASSLAQGQPQHF. The CDR3 DNA sequence: TGTGCCAGCAGTTTAGCACAGGGTCAGCCCCAGCATTTT.

This chain uses TRBV4-1 with TRBJ1-2, with a possible D match to TRBD1 (6 bases). Between the trimmed V and J ends, which lost 2 bases and 7 bases, there was a span of 23 bases. The length of the CDR3 is 17 residues. CDR1 is MGHRA and CDR2 is YSYEKL in the germline V gene. CDR3 loop: CASSQFSGRGTSRGYTF. CDR3 coding DNA: TGCGCCAGCAGCCAATTTTCAGGCCGAGGGACATCCCGTGGCTACACCTTC.

This clone was seen only a few times. V gene TRBV12-3 or TRBV12-4 combines with J gene TRBJ1-2; D call uncertain. Trimming stripped 3 bases from V and 3 bases from J, with 8 bases between. The CDR3 totals 13 residues. The CDR3 region has the DNA TGTGCCAGCAGTTTGTCTCCGGACTATGGCTACACCTTC. Translation gives CASSLSPDYGYTF.

The genes are TRBV13 and TRBJ2-7, with D possibly TRBD1 on 5 matching bases. CDR1 is PRHDT, CDR2 FYEKMQ, per germline (reference sequence). Trimming left V 0 bases short and J 2 bases short, with 8 bases between. The CDR3 extends over 14 amino acids. CDR3 sequence (DNA): TGTGCCAGCAGCTTAGGCCTGGACACCTACGAGCAGTACTTC. Translation: CASSLGLDTYEQYF.

The CDR3 region has the DNA TGTGCCAGCAGTGAACCCAGGGCGGACACCGGGGAGCTGTTTTTT. This codes for CASSEPRADTGELFF. The gene calls are TRBV25-1 and TRBJ2-2; a weak D match, TRBD1 (5 bases). V lost 2 bases and J 3 bases, leaving 10 bases between the germline ends. The CDR3 runs 15 residues. Germline V gene sequence: CDR1 MGHDK, CDR2 SYGVNS. Complete variable domain (other parts from reference TRBV25-1 and TRBJ2-2): EADIYQTPRYLVIGTGKKITLECSQTMGHDKMYWYQQDPGMELHLIHYSYGVNSTEKGDLSSESTVSRIRTEHFPLTLESARPSHTSQYLCASSEPRADTGELFFGEGSRLTVL.

The chain carries TRBV19 and TRBJ1-2, with 7 bases aligning to TRBD1. The germline V gene encodes CDR1 LNHDA and CDR2 SQIVND (reference sequence). V dropped 3 bases and J dropped 8; count of bases not matched to a gene: 6. CDR3 length: 13 amino acids. The CDR3 sequence: CASSIGTAEGYTF. CDR3 nucleotide sequence: TGTGCCAGTAGTATTGGGACAGCGGAAGGCTACACCTTC.

This rearrangement joins TRBV19 to TRBJ2-2; 7 bases are shared with TRBD1. The junction had 2 bases not matched to a gene; V was cut back by 1 base and J by 0 bases. Germline loops: CDR1 LNHDA, CDR2 SQIVND (reference sequence). CDR3 length: 16 amino acids. CDR3 coding DNA: TGTGCCAGTAGTATAGGGACAGGTGCGAACACCGGGGAGCTGTTTTTT. Translation: CASSIGTGANTGELFF.

V and J are TRBV24-1 and TRBJ2-3, with D maybe TRBD2 (5 bases). The CDR3 length is 15 residues. V was shortened by 1 base and J by 0 bases, with 7 bases between the two germline ends. Germline CDR1 reads KGHDR; CDR2 reads SFDVKD. In DNA form, the CDR3 reads TGTGCCACCAGTGATTTCGGGGTGAGCACAGATACGCAGTATTTT. Protein: CATSDFGVSTDTQYF.

Details on this clone: The same CDR3 also results from other DNA sequences found in this sample. The genes are TRBV6-2 or TRBV6-3 and TRBJ1-2; D is possibly TRBD1 (6 bases). Deletions cut 6 bases from V and 4 bases from J, with 12 bases between. Germline values: CDR1 MNHEY, CDR2 SVGEGT. This CDR3 region has 13 residues. CDR3 bases: TGTGCCAGCAGCAGCCGGGACACCTATGGCTACACCTTC. Translated: CASSSRDTYGYTF.

The sample holds one count of this clone. The chain uses TRBV5-1 and TRBJ2-1; 9 nucleotides align to TRBD1. Per the germline V gene, CDR1 is SGHRS and CDR2 is YFSETQ. This CDR3 has 17 amino acids. Trimming cost V 3 bases and J 2 bases; bases outside gene matches: 9. The CDR3 region is CASSWGQGRLAYNEQFF. CDR3 DNA sequence: TGCGCCAGCAGCTGGGGACAGGGAAGACTTGCCTACAATGAGCAGTTCTTC.

This chain links TRBV29-1 with TRBJ1-3, with a tentative D call TRBD1 (6 bases). The CDR3 extends over 12 amino acids. CDR1 and CDR2 from the germline V gene are SQVTM and ANQGSEA. V lost 5 bases and J lost 2, with 7 bases in between. CDR3 nucleotide sequence: TGCAGCGTTTCAGGGGCTGGAAACACCATATATTTT. Amino acids: CSVSGAGNTIYF. Combining the CDR3 with reference TRBV29-1 and TRBJ1-3 gives the whole variable domain SAVISQKPSRDICQRGTSLTIQCQVDSQVTMMFWYRQQPGQSLTLIATANQGSEATYESGFVIDKFPISRPNLTFSTLTVSNMSPEDSSIYLCSVSGAGNTIYFGEGSWLTVV.

The chain employs TRBV29-1 and TRBJ2-5; D not certain. The germline V gene encodes CDR1 SQVTM and CDR2 ANQGSEA. V lost 4 bases to trimming and J lost 5 bases, with 8 bases between them. The CDR3 covers 11 residues. Here the CDR3 reads CSVGFRETQYF. DNA of the CDR3: TGCAGCGTTGGGTTCCGGGAGACCCAGTACTTC.

The rearrangement uses TRBV2 and TRBJ1-6, with 9 bases matching TRBD1. V was clipped by 7 bases and J by 7 bases; unmatched bases: 8. This CDR3 contains 15 residues. CDR1 and CDR2 (germline): SNHLY, FYNNEI. The CDR3 bases are TGTGCCAGCACCCAACAGGGGGCCCCGAATTCACCCCTCCACTTT. Protein sequence: CASTQQGAPNSPLHF. The whole variable domain, filled in from reference TRBV2 and TRBJ1-6, reads EPEVTQTPSHQVTQMGQEVILRCVPISNHLYFYWYRQILGQKVEFLVSFYNNEISEKSEIFDDQFSVERPDGSNFTLKIRSTKLEDSAMYFCASTQQGAPNSPLHFGNGTRLTVT.

The chain uses TRBV7-9 and TRBJ1-2; D is perhaps TRBD1 (5 bases). The V end was cut by 6 bases, the J end by 8 bases, with 13 bases between. The length of the CDR3 is 12 residues. Germline lookup yields CDR1 SEHNR and CDR2 FQNEAQ (reference sequence). CDR3 region: CASSFGGSGYTF. The CDR3 region has the DNA TGTGCCAGCAGTTTTGGGGGGAGCGGCTACACCTTC.